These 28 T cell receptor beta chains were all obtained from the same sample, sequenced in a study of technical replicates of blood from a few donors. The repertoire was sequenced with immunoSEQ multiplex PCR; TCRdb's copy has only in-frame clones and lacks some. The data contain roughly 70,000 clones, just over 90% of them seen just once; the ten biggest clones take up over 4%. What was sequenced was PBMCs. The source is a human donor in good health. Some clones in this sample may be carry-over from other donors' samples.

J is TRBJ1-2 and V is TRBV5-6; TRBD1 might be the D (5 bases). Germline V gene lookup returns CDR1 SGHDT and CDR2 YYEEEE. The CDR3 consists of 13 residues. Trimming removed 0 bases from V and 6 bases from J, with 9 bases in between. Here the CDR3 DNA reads TGTGCCAGCAGCTTGGAGGGGAGGCATGGCTACACCTTC. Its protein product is CASSLEGRHGYTF.

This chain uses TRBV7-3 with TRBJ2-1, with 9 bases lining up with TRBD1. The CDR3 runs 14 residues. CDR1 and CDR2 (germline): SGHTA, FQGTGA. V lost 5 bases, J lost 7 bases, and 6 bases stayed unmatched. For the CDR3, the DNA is TGTGCCAGCAGCCACGGGACAGGGACGAATGAGCAGTTCTTC. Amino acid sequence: CASSHGTGTNEQFF.

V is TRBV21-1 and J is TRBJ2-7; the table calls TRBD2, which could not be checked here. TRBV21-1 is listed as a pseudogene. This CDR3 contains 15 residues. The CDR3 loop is CASSKREWSSYEQYF. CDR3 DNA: TGTGCCAGCAGCAAAAGAGAATGGAGCTCCTACGAGCAGTACTTC.

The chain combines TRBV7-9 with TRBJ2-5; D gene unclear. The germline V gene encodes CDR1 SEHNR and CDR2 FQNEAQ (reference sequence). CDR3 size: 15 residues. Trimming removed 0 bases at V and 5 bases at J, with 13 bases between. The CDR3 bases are TGTGCCAGCAGCTTAGCAAATATAAGCCCGGAGACCCAGTACTTC. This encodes CASSLANISPETQYF.

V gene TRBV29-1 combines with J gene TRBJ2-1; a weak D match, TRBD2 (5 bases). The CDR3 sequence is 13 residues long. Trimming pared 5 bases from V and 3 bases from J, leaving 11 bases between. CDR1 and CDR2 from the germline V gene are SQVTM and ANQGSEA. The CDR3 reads CSVLSGNYNEQFF. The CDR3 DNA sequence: TGCAGCGTTCTCTCCGGGAACTACAATGAGCAGTTCTTC.

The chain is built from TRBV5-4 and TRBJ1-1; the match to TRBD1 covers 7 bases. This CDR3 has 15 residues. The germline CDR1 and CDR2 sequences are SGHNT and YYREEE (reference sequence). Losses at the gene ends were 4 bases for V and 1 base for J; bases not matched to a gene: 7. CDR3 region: CASSGRGQWNTEAFF. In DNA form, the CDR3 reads TGTGCCAGCAGCGGCCGGGGACAGTGGAACACTGAAGCTTTCTTT.

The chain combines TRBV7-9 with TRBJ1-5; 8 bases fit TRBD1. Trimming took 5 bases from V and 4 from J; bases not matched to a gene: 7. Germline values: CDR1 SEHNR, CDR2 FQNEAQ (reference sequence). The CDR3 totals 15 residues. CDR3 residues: CASSPSGTGNQPQHF. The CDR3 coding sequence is TGTGCCAGCAGCCCATCCGGGACAGGTAATCAGCCCCAGCATTTT.

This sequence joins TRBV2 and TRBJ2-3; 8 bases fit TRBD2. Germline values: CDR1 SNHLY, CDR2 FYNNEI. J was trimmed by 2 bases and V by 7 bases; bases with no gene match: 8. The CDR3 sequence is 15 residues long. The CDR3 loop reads CASTPSGRNTDTQYF. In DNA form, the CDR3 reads TGTGCCAGCACCCCTAGCGGGCGGAACACAGATACGCAGTATTTT.

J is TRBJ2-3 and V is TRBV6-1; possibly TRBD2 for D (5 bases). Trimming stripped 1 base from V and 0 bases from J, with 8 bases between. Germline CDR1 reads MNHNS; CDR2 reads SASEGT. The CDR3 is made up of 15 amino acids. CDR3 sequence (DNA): TGTGCCAGCAGTGAAGACAGCGGCAGCACAGATACGCAGTATTTT. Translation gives CASSEDSGSTDTQYF.

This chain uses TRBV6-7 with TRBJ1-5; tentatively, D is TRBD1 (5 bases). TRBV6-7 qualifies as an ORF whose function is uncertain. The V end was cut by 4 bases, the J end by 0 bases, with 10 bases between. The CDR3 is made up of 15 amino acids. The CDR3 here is CASSSGEFSNQPQHF. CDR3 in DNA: TGTGCCAGCAGTTCGGGGGAGTTTAGCAATCAGCCCCAGCATTTT.

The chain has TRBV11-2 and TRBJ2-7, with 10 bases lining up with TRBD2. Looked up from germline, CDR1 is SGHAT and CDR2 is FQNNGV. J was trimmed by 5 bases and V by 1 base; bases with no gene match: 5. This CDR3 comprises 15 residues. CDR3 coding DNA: TGTGCCAGCAGCTTAGCCCTAGCGGGAGTCAACGAGCAGTACTTC. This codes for CASSLALAGVNEQYF.

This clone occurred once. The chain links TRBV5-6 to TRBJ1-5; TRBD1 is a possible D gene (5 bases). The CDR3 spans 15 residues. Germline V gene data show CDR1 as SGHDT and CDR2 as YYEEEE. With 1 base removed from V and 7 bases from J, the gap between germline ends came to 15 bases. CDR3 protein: CASSLTSGLGQPQHF. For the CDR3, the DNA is TGTGCCAGCAGCTTGACGTCAGGGTTGGGACAGCCCCAGCATTTT.

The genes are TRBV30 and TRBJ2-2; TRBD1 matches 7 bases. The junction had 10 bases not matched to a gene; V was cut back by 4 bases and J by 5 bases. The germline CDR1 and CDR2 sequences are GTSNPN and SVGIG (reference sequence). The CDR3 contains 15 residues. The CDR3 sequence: CAWKGAGWWTGELFF. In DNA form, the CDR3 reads TGTGCCTGGAAGGGGGCAGGGTGGTGGACCGGGGAGCTGTTTTTT. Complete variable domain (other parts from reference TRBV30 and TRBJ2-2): SQTIHQWPATLVQPVGSPLSLECTVEGTSNPNLYWYRQAAGRGLQLLFYSVGIGQISSEVPQNLSASRPQDRQFILSSKKLLLSDSGFYLCAWKGAGWWTGELFFGEGSRLTVL.

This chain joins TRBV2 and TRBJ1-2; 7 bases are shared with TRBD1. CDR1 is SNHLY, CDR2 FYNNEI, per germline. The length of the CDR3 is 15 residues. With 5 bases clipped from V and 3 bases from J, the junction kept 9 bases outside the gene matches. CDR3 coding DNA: TGTGCCAGCAGTCCCGCGGAGGGGGCTCACTATGGCTACACCTTC. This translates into CASSPAEGAHYGYTF. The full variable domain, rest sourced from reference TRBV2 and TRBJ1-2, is EPEVTQTPSHQVTQMGQEVILRCVPISNHLYFYWYRQILGQKVEFLVSFYNNEISEKSEIFDDQFSVERPDGSNFTLKIRSTKLEDSAMYFCASSPAEGAHYGYTFGSGTRLTVV.

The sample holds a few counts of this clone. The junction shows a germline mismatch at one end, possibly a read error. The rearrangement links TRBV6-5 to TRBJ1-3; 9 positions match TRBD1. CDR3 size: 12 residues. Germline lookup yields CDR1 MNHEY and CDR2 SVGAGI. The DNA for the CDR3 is TGTGCCAGCAGTTCCGGGACAGGGATCGAGTCCTTT. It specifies CASSSGTGIESF.

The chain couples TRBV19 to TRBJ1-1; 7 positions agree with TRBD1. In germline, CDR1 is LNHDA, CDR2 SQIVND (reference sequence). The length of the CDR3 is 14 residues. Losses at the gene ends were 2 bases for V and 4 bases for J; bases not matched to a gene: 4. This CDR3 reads CASSIRQGGTEAFF. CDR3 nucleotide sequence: TGTGCCAGTAGTATAAGACAGGGCGGCACTGAAGCTTTCTTT.

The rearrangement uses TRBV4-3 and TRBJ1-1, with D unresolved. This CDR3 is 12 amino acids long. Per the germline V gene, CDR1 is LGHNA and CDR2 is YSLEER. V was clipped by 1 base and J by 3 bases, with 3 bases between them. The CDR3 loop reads CASSQADTEAFF. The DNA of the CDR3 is TGCGCCAGCAGCCAAGCCGACACTGAAGCTTTCTTT.

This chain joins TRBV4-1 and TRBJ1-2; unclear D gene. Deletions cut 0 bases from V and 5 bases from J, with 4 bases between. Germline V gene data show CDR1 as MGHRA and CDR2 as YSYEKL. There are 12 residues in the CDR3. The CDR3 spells CASSQDLYGYTF. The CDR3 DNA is TGCGCCAGCAGCCAAGACCTTTATGGCTACACCTTC.

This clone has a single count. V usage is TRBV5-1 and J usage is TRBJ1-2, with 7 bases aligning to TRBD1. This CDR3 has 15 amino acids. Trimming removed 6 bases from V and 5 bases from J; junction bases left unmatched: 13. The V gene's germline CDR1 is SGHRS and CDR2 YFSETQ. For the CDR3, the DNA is TGCGCCAGCAAACCAGACAGGGCCCCGGGATATGGCTACACCTTC. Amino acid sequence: CASKPDRAPGYGYTF.

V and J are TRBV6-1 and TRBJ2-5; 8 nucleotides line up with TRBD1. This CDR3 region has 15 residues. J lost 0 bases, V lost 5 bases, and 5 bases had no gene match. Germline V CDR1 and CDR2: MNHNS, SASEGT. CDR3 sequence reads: CASSRMTGDQETQYF. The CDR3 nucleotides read TGTGCCAGCAGTAGAATGACAGGGGACCAAGAGACCCAGTACTTC.

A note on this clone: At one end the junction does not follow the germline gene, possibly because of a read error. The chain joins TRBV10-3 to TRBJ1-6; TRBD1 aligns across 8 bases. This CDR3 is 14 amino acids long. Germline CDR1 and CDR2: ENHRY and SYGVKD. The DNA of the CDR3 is TGTGCCATCAGTGAGCCCAACGAGGGACAGGAACTCTACTTT. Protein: CAISEPNEGQELYF.

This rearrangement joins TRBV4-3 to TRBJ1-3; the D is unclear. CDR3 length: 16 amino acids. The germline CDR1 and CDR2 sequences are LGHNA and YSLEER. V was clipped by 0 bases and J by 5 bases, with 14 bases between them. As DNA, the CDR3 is TGCGCCAGCAGCCAAGAGTTCCCTGGCCCACGAAACACCATATATTTT. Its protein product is CASSQEFPGPRNTIYF.

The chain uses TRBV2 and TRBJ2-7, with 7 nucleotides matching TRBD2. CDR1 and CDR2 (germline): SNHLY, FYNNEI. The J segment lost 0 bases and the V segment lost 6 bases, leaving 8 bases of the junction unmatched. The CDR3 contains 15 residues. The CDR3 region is CASRRDYLPSYEQYF. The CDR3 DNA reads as TGTGCCAGCAGGCGGGACTACCTACCCTCCTACGAGCAGTACTTC.

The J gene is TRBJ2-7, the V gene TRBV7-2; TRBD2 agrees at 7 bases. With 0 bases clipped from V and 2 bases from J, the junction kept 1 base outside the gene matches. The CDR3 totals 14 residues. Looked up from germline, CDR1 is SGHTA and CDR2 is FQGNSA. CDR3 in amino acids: CASSLASGAYEQYF. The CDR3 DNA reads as TGTGCCAGCAGCTTAGCGAGCGGGGCCTACGAGCAGTACTTC. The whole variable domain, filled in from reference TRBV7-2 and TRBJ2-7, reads GAGVSQSPSNKVTEKGKDVELRCDPISGHTALYWYRQSLGQGLEFLIYFQGNSAPDKSGLPSDRFSAERTGGSVSTLTIQRTQQEDSAVYLCASSLASGAYEQYFGPGTRLTVT.

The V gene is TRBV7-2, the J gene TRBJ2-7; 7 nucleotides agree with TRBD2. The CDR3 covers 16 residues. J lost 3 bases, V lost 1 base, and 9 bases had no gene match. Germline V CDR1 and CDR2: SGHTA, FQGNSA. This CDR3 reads CASSLESQRGDYEQYF. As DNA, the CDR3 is TGTGCCAGCAGCTTAGAGTCGCAGCGGGGCGACTACGAGCAGTACTTC.

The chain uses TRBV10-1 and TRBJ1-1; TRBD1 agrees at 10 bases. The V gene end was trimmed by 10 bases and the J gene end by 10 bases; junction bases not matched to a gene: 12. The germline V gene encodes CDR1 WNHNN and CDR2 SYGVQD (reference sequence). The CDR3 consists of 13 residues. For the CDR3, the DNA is TGCGCCACTCATTCCGGGACAGGGGTAATAGCTTTCTTT. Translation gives CATHSGTGVIAFF.

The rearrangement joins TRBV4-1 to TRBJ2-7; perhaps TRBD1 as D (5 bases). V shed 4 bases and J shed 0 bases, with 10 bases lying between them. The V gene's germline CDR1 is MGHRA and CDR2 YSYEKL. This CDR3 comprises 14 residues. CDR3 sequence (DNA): TGCGCCAGCAGCCGCGACAGTAGCTCCTACGAGCAGTACTTC. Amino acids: CASSRDSSSYEQYF.

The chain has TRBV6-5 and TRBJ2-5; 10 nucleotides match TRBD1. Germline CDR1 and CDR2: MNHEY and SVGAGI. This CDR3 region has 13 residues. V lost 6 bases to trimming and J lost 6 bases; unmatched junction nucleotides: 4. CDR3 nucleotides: TGTGCCAGCAGATGGACAGGGGGGAAGACCCAGTACTTC. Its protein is CASRWTGGKTQYF.